Listed here are 18 T cell receptor beta chains from one sample, sequenced in a study of blood T cell repertoires in COVID-19. Profiling relied on immunoSEQ multiplex PCR, and the TCRdb table lists in-frame clones only, not all of them. The sample consists of 300,000 to 400,000 clones, 80% to 90% of them appearing once. The sample taken for sequencing was PBMCs or T cells enriched from blood (not recorded which). These receptors were obtained from a man between 18 and 35 years old who had recovered from COVID-19.

This chain joins TRBV19 and TRBJ1-1; tentative D call: TRBD1 (5 bases). CDR1 and CDR2 from the germline V gene are LNHDA and SQIVND (reference sequence). The CDR3 has 13 residues. Trimming shortened V by 5 bases and J by 4 bases, and 11 bases separated the two germline ends. CDR3 sequence reads: CASSEGVGTEAFF. The CDR3 DNA reads as TGTGCCAGTAGTGAAGGGGTCGGCACTGAAGCTTTCTTT.

The chain has TRBV10-3 and TRBJ1-2; perhaps TRBD1 as D (6 bases). Between the trimmed V and J ends, which lost 6 bases and 0 bases, there was a span of 11 bases. The CDR3 consists of 14 residues. The germline gives CDR1 ENHRY, CDR2 SYGVKD. The CDR3 region has the DNA TGTGCCATCAGAGGGGGAGTCTCTAACTATGGCTACACCTTC. As protein: CAIRGGVSNYGYTF.

The J gene is TRBJ2-7, the V gene TRBV6-5, with 10 bases matching TRBD2. CDR1 and CDR2 from the germline V gene are MNHEY and SVGAGI. The length of the CDR3 is 14 residues. J was trimmed by 3 bases and V by 6 bases; bases with no gene match: 5. The CDR3 here is CASSKREGLYEQYF. DNA of the CDR3: TGTGCCAGCAGCAAGCGGGAGGGCCTCTACGAGCAGTACTTC.

CDR3 nucleotide sequence: TGTGCCAGCAGCTTCGTTAGCGGGGGGGCATTGAACATTCAGTACTTC. Its protein product is CASSFVSGGALNIQYF. The chain carries TRBV11-2 and TRBJ2-4; 11 positions match TRBD2. The CDR3 loop spans 16 amino acids. V dropped 3 bases and J dropped 7; count of bases not matched to a gene: 8. Germline loops: CDR1 SGHAT, CDR2 FQNNGV.

J is TRBJ1-5 and V is TRBV19, with a tentative D call TRBD1 (5 bases). The ends were cut back, 1 base at V and 2 bases at J, with 6 bases in the middle. The length of the CDR3 is 14 residues. Germline CDR1 reads LNHDA; CDR2 reads SQIVND (reference sequence). This CDR3 is CASSIVGGNQPQHF. Here the CDR3 DNA reads TGTGCCAGTAGTATAGTAGGGGGCAATCAGCCCCAGCATTTT.

This chain uses TRBV7-3 with TRBJ2-1; tentative D call: TRBD2 (5 bases). The CDR3 extends over 13 amino acids. With 5 bases removed from V and 5 bases from J, the gap between germline ends came to 10 bases. Germline V gives CDR1 SGHTA, CDR2 FQGTGA. In nucleotides, the CDR3 is TGTGCCAGCAGCCCGGACTGGGACAATGAGCAGTTCTTC. It encodes CASSPDWDNEQFF.

The genes are TRBV27 and TRBJ2-5, with 13 bases that match TRBD2. V was pared by 3 bases and J by 4 bases, with 8 bases of the junction left unmatched. The CDR3 sequence is 17 residues long. Looked up from germline, CDR1 is MNHEY and CDR2 is SMNVEV (reference sequence). CDR3 nucleotides: TGTGCCAGCAGTTTGCCGGGACTAGCGGGGAGGAGAGAGACCCAGTACTTC. It specifies CASSLPGLAGRRETQYF.

The CDR3 DNA follows: TGTGCCAGCTCACCCACGGCAGGGGTCGGGGAGCAGTACTTC. Its protein is CASSPTAGVGEQYF. The chain uses TRBV18 and TRBJ2-7, with D perhaps matching TRBD1 (6 bases). Germline CDR1 reads KGHSH; CDR2 reads LQKENI. The CDR3 is made up of 14 amino acids. Deletions cut 3 bases from V and 7 bases from J, with 16 bases between.

There are a few counts of this clone. The J gene is TRBJ1-2, the V gene TRBV2; D is unclear. Germline CDR1 and CDR2: SNHLY and FYNNEI. This CDR3 has 13 residues. V was cut by 6 bases and J by 7 bases, with 15 bases left in between. CDR3 protein: CASRYTGSPGYTF. For the CDR3, the DNA is TGTGCCAGCAGGTATACGGGGTCCCCTGGCTACACCTTC.

The rearrangement joins TRBV9 to TRBJ2-3; 14 positions match TRBD2. Germline CDR1 is SGDLS and CDR2 is YYNGEE. With 3 bases clipped from V and 6 bases from J, the junction kept 12 bases outside the gene matches. CDR3 length: 18 amino acids. The CDR3: CASSAAPGTSGGVDTQYF. CDR3 nucleotides: TGTGCCAGCAGCGCCGCGCCTGGGACTAGCGGGGGAGTGGATACGCAGTATTTT.

The chain is built from TRBV9 and TRBJ2-7; 12 positions agree with TRBD2. CDR1 is SGDLS, CDR2 YYNGEE, per germline. V dropped 3 bases and J dropped 7; count of bases not matched to a gene: 8. This CDR3 spans 15 amino acids. CDR3 residues: CASSALAGGLLEQYF. As DNA, the CDR3 is TGTGCCAGCAGCGCCCTAGCGGGAGGGCTACTGGAGCAGTACTTC.

This clone was seen repeatedly, ten times or more. The chain links TRBV3-1 (or the pseudogene TRBV3-2) to TRBJ2-7; 9 bases are shared with TRBD1. CDR1 is LGHDT, CDR2 YNNKEL, per germline (reference sequence). V shed 4 bases and J 4 bases; nucleotides not matched to a gene: 8. The CDR3 is made up of 15 amino acids. The CDR3: CASSRSGTGTYEQYF. The CDR3 coding sequence is TGTGCCAGCAGCCGGTCCGGGACAGGGACTTACGAGCAGTACTTC.

The chain couples TRBV16 to TRBJ1-5, with D possibly matching TRBD1 (6 bases). The germline V gene has CDR1 KGHSY and CDR2 FQNENV. CDR3 length: 15 amino acids. V was cut by 2 bases and J by 6 bases, with 14 bases left in between. This CDR3 reads CASSQNGDIPQPQHF. CDR3 in DNA: TGTGCCAGCAGCCAAAATGGGGACATCCCTCAGCCCCAGCATTTT.

The J gene is TRBJ2-2, the V gene TRBV9, with a possible D match to TRBD1 (6 bases). The CDR3 consists of 16 residues. CDR1 and CDR2 (germline): SGDLS, YYNGEE. V dropped 2 bases and J dropped 1 base, with 12 bases sitting between them. Here the CDR3 reads CASSVATGMNTGELFF. The CDR3 bases are TGTGCCAGCAGCGTCGCCACAGGGATGAACACCGGGGAGCTGTTTTTT.

The V and J genes are TRBV7-9 and TRBJ2-2; TRBD1 might be the D (7 bases). Trimming cost V 3 bases and J 5 bases, with 16 bases left between them. The CDR3 extends over 16 amino acids. The germline CDR1 and CDR2 sequences are SEHNR and FQNEAQ (reference sequence). CDR3 sequence reads: CASSFGGGVGTGELFF. In nucleotides, the CDR3 is TGTGCCAGCAGCTTTGGAGGGGGCGTAGGAACCGGGGAGCTGTTTTTT.

V is TRBV13 and J is TRBJ2-7, with 8 positions matching TRBD1. Germline CDR1 PRHDT, CDR2 FYEKMQ (reference sequence). After removal of 5 bases from V and 0 bases from J, the junction contained 6 bases not matched to a gene. The CDR3 spans 15 residues. CDR3 amino acids: CASSQSDRGSYEQYF. CDR3 in DNA: TGTGCCAGCAGCCAATCAGACAGGGGCTCCTACGAGCAGTACTTC.

The chain couples TRBV5-1 to TRBJ2-2; D unresolved. Trimming cost V 5 bases and J 5 bases, with 13 bases left between them. Germline lookup yields CDR1 SGHRS and CDR2 YFSETQ. The CDR3 contains 14 residues. CDR3 in amino acids: CASSIPPRTGELFF. The CDR3 DNA follows: TGCGCCAGCAGTATCCCCCCCCGTACCGGGGAGCTGTTTTTT.

The rearrangement links TRBV7-3 to TRBJ2-5; 9 bases are shared with TRBD1. Trimming removed 2 bases from V and 5 bases from J; junction bases left unmatched: 12. Germline CDR1 is SGHTA and CDR2 is FQGTGA. The CDR3 covers 17 residues. The CDR3 loop is CASSLYPRTGVGETQYF. The CDR3 DNA sequence: TGTGCCAGCAGCTTATATCCAAGGACAGGGGTTGGGGAGACCCAGTACTTC.